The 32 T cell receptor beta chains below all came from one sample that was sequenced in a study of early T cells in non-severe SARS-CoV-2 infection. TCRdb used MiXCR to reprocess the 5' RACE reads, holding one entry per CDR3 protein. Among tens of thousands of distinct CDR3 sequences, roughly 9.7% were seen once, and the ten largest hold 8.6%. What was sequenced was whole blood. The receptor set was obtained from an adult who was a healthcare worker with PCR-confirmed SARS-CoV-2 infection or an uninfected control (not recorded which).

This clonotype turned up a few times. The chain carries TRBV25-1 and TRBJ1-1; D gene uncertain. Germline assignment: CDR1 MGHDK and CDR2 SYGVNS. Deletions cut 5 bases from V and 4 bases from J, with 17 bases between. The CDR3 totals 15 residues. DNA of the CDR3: TGTGCCAGCAGTCCCGCGGGATCCGTGGGCACTGAAGCTTTCTTT. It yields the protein CASSPAGSVGTEAFF. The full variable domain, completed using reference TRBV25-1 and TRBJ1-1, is EADIYQTPRYLVIGTGKKITLECSQTMGHDKMYWYQQDPGMELHLIHYSYGVNSTEKGDLSSESTVSRIRTEHFPLTLESARPSHTSQYLCASSPAGSVGTEAFFGQGTRLTVV.

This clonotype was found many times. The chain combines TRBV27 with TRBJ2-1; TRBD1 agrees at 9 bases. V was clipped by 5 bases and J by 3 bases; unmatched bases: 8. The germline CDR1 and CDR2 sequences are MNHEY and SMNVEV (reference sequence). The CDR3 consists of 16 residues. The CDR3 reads CASSGQDRGNYNEQFF. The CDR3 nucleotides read TGTGCCAGCAGTGGCCAGGACAGGGGCAACTACAATGAGCAGTTCTTC.

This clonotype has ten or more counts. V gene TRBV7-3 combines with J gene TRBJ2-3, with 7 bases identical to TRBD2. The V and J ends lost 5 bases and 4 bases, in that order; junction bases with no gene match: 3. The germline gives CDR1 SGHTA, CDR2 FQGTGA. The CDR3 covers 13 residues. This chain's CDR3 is CASSPGLADTQYF. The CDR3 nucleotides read TGTGCCAGCAGCCCTGGACTAGCAGATACGCAGTATTTT.

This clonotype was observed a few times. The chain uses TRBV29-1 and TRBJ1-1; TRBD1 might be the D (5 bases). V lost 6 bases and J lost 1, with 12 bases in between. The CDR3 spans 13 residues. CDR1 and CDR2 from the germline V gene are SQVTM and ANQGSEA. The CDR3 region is CSVYSGQNTEAFF. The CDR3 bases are TGCAGCGTCTATTCCGGACAGAACACTGAAGCTTTCTTT.

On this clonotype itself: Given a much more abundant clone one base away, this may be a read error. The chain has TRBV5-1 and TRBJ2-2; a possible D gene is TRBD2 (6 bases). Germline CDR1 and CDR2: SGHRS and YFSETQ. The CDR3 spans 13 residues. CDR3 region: CASTSGVAGEPFF. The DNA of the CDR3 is TGCGCCAGCACTTCGGGAGTGGCCGGGGAGCCGTTTTTT.

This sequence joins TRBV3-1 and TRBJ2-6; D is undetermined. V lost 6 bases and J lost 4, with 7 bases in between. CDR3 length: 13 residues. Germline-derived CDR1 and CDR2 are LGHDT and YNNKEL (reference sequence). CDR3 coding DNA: TGTGCCAGCAGTTTCGGGGGGGCCAACGTCCTGACTTTC. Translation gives CASSFGGANVLTF.

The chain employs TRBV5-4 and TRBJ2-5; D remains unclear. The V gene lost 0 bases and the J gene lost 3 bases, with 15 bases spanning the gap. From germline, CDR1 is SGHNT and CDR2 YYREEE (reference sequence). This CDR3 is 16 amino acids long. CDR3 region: CASSLGGRTAEETQYF. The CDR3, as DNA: TGTGCCAGCAGCTTGGGAGGCAGAACAGCCGAAGAGACCCAGTACTTC.

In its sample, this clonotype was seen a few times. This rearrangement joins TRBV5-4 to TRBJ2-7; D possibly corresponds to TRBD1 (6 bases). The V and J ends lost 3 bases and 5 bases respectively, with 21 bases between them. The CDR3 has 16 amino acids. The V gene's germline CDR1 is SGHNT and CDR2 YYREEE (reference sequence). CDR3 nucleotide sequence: TGTGCCAGCAGCTGGGGTGGGGGCTCCCGGGATGACGAGCAGTACTTC. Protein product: CASSWGGGSRDDEQYF. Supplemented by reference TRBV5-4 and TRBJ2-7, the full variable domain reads ETGVTQSPTHLIKTRGQQVTLRCSSQSGHNTVSWYQQALGQGPQFIFQYYREEENGRGNFPPRFSGLQFPNYSSELNVNALELDDSALYLCASSWGGGSRDDEQYFGPGTRLTVT.

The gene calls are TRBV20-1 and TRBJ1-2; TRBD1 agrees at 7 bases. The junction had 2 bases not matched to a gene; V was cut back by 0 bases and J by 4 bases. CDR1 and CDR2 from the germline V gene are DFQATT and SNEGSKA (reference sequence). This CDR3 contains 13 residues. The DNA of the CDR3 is TGCAGTGCTAGAGAACAGGGGCCCTATGGCTACACCTTC. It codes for CSAREQGPYGYTF.

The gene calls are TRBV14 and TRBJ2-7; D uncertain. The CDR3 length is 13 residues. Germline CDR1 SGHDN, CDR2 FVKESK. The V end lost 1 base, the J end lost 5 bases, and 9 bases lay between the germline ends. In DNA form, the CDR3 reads TGTGCCAGCAGCCAAGCCGTCTATCACGAGCAGTACTTC. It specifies CASSQAVYHEQYF. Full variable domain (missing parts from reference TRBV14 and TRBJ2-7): EAGVTQFPSHSVIEKGQTVTLRCDPISGHDNLYWYRRVMGKEIKFLLHFVKESKQDESGMPNNRFLAERTGGTYSTLKVQPAELEDSGVYFCASSQAVYHEQYFGPGTRLTVT.

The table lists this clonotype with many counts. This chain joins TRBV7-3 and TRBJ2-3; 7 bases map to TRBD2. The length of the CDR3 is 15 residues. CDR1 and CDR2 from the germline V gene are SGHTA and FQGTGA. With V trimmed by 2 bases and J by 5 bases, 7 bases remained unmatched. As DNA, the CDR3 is TGTGCCAGCAGCTTAGGCGGGAGATCCCTAGATACGCAGTATTTT. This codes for CASSLGGRSLDTQYF.

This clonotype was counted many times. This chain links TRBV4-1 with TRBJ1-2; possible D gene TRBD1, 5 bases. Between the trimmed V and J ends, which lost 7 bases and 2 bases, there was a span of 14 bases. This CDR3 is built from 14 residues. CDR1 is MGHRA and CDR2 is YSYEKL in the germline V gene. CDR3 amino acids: CASTQGGRNYGYTF. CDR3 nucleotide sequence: TGCGCCAGCACCCAGGGAGGTAGAAACTATGGCTACACCTTC.

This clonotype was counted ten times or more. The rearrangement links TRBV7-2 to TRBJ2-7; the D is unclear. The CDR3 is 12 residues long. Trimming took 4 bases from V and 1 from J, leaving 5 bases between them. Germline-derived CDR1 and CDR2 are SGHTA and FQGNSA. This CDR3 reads CASSSWSYEQYF. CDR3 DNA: TGTGCCAGCAGCTCCTGGTCCTACGAGCAGTACTTC. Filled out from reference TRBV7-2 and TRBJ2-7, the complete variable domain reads GAGVSQSPSNKVTEKGKDVELRCDPISGHTALYWYRQSLGQGLEFLIYFQGNSAPDKSGLPSDRFSAERTGGSVSTLTIQRTQQEDSAVYLCASSSWSYEQYFGPGTRLTVT.

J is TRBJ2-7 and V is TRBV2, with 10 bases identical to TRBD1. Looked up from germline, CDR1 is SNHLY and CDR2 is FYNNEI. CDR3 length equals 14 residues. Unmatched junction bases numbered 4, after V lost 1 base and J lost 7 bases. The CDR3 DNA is TGTGCCAGCAGTGAAGGACAGGGGGCGAGGGAGCAGTACTTC. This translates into CASSEGQGAREQYF.

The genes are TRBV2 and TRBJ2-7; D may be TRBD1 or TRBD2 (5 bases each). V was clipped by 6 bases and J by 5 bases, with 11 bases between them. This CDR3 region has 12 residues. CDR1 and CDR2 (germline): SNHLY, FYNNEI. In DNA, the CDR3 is TGTGCCAGCAGCGGGGACCTCAACGAGCAGTACTTC. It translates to CASSGDLNEQYF. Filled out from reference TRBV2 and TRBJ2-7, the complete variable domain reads EPEVTQTPSHQVTQMGQEVILRCVPISNHLYFYWYRQILGQKVEFLVSFYNNEISEKSEIFDDQFSVERPDGSNFTLKIRSTKLEDSAMYFCASSGDLNEQYFGPGTRLTVT.

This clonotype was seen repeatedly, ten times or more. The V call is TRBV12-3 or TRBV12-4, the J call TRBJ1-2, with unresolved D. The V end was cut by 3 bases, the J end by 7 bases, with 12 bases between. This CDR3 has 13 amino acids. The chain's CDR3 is CASSFSGSLGYTF. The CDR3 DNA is TGTGCCAGCAGTTTTTCGGGCTCCCTTGGCTACACCTTC.

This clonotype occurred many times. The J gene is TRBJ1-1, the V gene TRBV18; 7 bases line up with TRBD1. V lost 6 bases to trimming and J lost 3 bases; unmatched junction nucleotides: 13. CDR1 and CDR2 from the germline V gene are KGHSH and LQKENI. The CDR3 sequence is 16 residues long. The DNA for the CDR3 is TGTGCCAGCTCGCTCAGGGACAGCCGAGGGTACACTGAAGCTTTCTTT. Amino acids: CASSLRDSRGYTEAFF.

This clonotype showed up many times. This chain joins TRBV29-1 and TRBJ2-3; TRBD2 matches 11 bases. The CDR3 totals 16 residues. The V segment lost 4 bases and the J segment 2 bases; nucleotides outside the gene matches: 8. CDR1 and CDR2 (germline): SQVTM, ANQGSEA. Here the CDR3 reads CSVVLRLAGITDTQYF. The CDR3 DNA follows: TGCAGCGTTGTTTTAAGACTAGCGGGAATCACAGATACGCAGTATTTT.

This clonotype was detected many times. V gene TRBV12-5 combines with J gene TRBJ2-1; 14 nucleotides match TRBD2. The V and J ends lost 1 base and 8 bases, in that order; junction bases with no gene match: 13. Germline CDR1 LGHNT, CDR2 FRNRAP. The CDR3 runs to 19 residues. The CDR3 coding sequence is TGTGCTAGTGGTTTGGCCGCCATGGGCGGGACTAGCGGGAGCTATGAGCAGTTCTTC. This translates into CASGLAAMGGTSGSYEQFF.

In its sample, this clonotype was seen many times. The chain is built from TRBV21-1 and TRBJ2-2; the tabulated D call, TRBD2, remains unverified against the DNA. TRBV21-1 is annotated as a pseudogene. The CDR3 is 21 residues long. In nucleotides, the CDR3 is TGTGCCAGCACCAATAAAGAGCGGGAGGGCCCTTATCGGAAGAACACCGGGGAGCTGTTTTTT. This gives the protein CASTNKEREGPYRKNTGELFF.

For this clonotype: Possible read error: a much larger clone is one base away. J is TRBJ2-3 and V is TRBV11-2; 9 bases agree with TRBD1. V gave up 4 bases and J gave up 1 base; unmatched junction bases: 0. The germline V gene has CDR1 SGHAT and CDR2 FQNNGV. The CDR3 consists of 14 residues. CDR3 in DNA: TGTGCCAGCAGCTGGGACAGGGGCACAGATACGCAGTATTTT. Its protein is CASSWDRGTDTQYF.

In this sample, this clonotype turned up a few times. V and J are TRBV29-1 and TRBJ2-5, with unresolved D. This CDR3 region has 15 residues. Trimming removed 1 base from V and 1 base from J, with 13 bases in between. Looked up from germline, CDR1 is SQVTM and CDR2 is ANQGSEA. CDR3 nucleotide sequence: TGCAGCGTTGAAGGGCAGTTTAACCTCCAAGAGACCCAGTACTTC. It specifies CSVEGQFNLQETQYF.

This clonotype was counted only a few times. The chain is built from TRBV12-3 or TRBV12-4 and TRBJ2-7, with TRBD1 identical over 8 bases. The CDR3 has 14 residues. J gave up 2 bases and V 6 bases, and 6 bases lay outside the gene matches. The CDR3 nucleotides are TGTGCCAGCAGCCGAGACAGGGGCGCCTACGAGCAGTACTTC. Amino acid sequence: CASSRDRGAYEQYF.

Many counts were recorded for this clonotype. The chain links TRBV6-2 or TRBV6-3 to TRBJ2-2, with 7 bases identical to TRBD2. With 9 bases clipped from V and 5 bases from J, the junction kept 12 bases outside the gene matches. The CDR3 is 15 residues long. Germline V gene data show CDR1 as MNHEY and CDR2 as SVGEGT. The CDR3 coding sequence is TGTGCCAGTAGGGAGGCGGGAGTGGGGACCGGGGAGCTGTTTTTT. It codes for CASREAGVGTGELFF.

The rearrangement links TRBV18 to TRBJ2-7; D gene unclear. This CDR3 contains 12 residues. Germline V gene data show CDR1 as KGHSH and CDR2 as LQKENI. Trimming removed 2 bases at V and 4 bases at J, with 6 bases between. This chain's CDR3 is CASSPERYEQYF. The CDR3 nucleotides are TGTGCCAGCTCACCAGAAAGGTACGAGCAGTACTTC. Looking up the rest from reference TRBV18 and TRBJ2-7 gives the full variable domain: NAGVMQNPRHLVRRRGQEARLRCSPMKGHSHVYWYRQLPEEGLKFMVYLQKENIIDESGMPKERFSAEFPKEGPSILRIQQVVRGDSAAYFCASSPERYEQYFGPGTRLTVT.

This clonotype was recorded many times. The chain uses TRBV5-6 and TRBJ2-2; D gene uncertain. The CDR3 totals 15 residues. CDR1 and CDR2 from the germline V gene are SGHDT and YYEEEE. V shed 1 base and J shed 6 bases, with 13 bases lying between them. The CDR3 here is CASSLLTRTSGELFF. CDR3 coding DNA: TGTGCCAGCAGCTTGCTGACACGGACGTCCGGGGAGCTGTTTTTT.

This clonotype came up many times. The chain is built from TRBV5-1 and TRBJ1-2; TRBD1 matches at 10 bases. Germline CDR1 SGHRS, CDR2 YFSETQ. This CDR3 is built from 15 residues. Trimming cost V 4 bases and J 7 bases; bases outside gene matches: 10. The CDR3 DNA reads TGCGCCAGCAGCGGGAGATGGGGACAGGGGTTTGGCTACACCTTC. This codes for CASSGRWGQGFGYTF.

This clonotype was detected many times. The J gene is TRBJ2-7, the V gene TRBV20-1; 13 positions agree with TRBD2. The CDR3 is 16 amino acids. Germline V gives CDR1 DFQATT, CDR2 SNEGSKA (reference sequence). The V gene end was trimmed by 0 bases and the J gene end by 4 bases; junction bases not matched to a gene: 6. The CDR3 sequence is CSARDSQTSGRYEQYF. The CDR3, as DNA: TGCAGTGCTAGAGATTCGCAGACTAGCGGGAGGTACGAGCAGTACTTC.

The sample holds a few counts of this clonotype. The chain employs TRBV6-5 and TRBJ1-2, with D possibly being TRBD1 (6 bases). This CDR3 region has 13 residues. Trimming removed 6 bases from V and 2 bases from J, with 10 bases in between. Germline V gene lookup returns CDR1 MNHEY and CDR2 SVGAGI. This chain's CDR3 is CASRPTGNYGYTF. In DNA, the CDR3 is TGTGCCAGCAGACCTACAGGGAACTATGGCTACACCTTC.

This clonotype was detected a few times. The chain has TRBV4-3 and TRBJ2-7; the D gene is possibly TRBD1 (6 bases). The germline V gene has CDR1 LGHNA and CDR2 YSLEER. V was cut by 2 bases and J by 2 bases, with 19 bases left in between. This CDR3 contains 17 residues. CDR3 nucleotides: TGCGCCAGCAGCCAAATCTTTACTCCGGACAGCACCTACGAGCAGTACTTC. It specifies CASSQIFTPDSTYEQYF.

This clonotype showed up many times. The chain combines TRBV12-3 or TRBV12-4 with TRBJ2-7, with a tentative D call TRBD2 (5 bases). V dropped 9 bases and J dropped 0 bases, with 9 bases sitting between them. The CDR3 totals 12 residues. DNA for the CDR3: TGTGCCAGACCTGACTACTCCTACGAGCAGTACTTC. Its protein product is CARPDYSYEQYF.

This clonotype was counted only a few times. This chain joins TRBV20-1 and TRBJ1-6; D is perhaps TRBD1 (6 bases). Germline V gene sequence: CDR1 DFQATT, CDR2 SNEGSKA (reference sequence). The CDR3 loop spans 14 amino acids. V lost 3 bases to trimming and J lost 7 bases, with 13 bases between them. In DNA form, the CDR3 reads TGCAGTGCTAGTTTTGAGGGGGGGAATTCACCCCTCCACTTT. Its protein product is CSASFEGGNSPLHF.